The present entry profiles one T cell receptor (beta chain) with its context. Germline V gene sequence: CDR1 MNHEY, CDR2 SMNVEV (reference sequence). This CDR3 is 14 amino acids long. Trimming pared 5 bases from V and 4 bases from J, leaving 14 bases between. This entry belongs to a study of control samples from healthy donors and cancer patients. Using immunoSEQ multiplex PCR, the repertoire was profiled, and TCRdb retains in-frame clones only, with some absent. This table holds 95,000 to 150,000 clones, 80% to 95% found once. The clonotype comes from a man aged 80 or over with head and neck cancer. The J gene is TRBJ1-2, the V gene TRBV27; a possible D gene is TRBD1 (6 bases). Material for sequencing was PBMCs. CDR3 in DNA: TGTGCCAGCAGTCATACAGGGCTCGGCTATGGCTACACCTTC. Amino acids: CASSHTGLGYGYTF.